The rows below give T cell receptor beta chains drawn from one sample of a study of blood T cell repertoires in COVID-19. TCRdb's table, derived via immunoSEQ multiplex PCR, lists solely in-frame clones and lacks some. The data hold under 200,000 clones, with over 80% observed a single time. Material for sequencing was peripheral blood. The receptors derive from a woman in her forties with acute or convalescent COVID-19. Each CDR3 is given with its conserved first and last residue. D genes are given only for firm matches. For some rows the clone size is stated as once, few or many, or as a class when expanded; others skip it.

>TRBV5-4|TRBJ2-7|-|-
TGTGCCAGCAGCATCGGGGTCCGATCTGGTTACGAGCAGTACTTC
CASSIGVRSGYEQYF
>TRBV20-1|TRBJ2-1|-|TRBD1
TGCAGTGCTAGTGGGGGACAGGGTCTTGATGAGCAGTTCTTC
CSASGGQGLDEQFF
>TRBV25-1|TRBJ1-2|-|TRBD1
TGTGCCAGCAGTGGGGCGACAGGGCGGGTAGCTAACTATGGCTACACCTTC
CASSGATGRVANYGYTF
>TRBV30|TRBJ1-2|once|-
TGTGCCTGGGCGCCAACGGTAGCTAACTATGGCTACACCTTC
CAWAPTVANYGYTF
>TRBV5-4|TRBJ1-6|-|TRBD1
TGTGCCAGCGGGGGACAGAATTCACCCCTCCACTTT
CASGGQNSPLHF
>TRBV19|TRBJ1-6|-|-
TGTGCCAGTAGGGTCAGGGGAGCGGATTCACCCCTCCACTTT
CASRVRGADSPLHF
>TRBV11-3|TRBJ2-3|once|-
TGTGCCAGCAGCTTAGATGGCGGTATGGGAGATACGCAGTATTTT
CASSLDGGMGDTQYF
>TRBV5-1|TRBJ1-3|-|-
TGCGCCAGCAGCTTGGAACTATACTCTGGAAACACCATATATTTT
CASSLELYSGNTIYF
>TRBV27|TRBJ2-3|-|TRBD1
TGTGCCAGCAGTTTAGGGCAGGGGGTAATAGATACGCAGTATTTT
CASSLGQGVIDTQYF
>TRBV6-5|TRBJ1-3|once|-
TGTGCCAGCGGGATGAGGGTCGGAAACACCATATATTTT
CASGMRVGNTIYF
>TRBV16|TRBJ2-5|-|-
TGTGCCAGCAGCCAAAGTGGGGGAGGAGAGACCCAGTACTTC
CASSQSGGGETQYF
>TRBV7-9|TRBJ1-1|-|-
TGTGCCAGCAGCTTAGCCCCACGAGGCACTGAAGCTTTCTTT
CASSLAPRGTEAFF
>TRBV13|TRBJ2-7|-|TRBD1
TGTGCCAGCAGCTCCAGCGGACAGGGGCAAACGGTGCAGTACTTC
CASSSSGQGQTVQYF
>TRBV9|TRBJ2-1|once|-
TGTGCCAGCAGCGTAGATAGCGGACCCTACAATGAGCAGTTCTTC
CASSVDSGPYNEQFF
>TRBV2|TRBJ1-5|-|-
TGTGCCAGCGAGGCAGGGTCCAATCAGCCCCAGCATTTT
CASEAGSNQPQHF
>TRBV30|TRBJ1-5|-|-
TGTGCCTGGAGTGTACTGCAGGGGTTTGAGGGTAATCAGCCCCAGCATTTT
CAWSVLQGFEGNQPQHF
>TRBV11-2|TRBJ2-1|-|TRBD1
TGTGCCAGCAGCTTTGAGGGGGCGGCCTACAATGAGCAGTTCTTC
CASSFEGAAYNEQFF
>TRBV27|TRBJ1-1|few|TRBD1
TGTGCCAGCAGTTTATCTCCCGGGACAGGGTGGACTGAAGCTTTCTTT
CASSLSPGTGWTEAFF
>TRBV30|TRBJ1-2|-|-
TGTGCCTGGAGTGGAAAAGGGGGCTATGGCTACACCTTC
CAWSGKGGYGYTF
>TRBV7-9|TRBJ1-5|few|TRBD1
TGTGCCAGCAGCTTAGGGCAGGGGGTAAGTCAGCCCCAGCATTTT
CASSLGQGVSQPQHF
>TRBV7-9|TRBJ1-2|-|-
TGTGCCTCGGAGAGGGGGAAAGGGTTCAGTATATCCTTC
CASERGKGFSISF
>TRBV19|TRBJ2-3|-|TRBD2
TGTGCCAGTAGTATACTGAGCGGGGGAGCAGATACGCAGTATTTT
CASSILSGGADTQYF
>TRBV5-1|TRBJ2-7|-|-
TGCGCCAGCGGTCTCCTCCCGGGGGTCTCCTACGAGCAGTACTTC
CASGLLPGVSYEQYF
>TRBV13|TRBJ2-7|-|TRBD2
TGTGCCAGCAGCCCTCCTCCACTAGCGGTTCCCTACGAGCAGTACTTC
CASSPPPLAVPYEQYF
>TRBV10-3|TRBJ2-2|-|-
TGTGCCATCAGTCAACAGAACACCGGGGAGCTGTTTTTT
CAISQQNTGELFF
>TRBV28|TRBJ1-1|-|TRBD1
TGTGCCAGCAACCCACAGGGGGCGATGAACACTGAAGCTTTCTTT
CASNPQGAMNTEAFF
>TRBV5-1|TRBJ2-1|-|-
TGCGCCAGCAGCTTCGGGTCAAATGAGCAGTTCTTC
CASSFGSNEQFF
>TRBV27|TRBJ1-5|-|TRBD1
TGTGCCAGCAGTTTGCAGGGGGGCAATCAGCCCCAGCATTTT
CASSLQGGNQPQHF
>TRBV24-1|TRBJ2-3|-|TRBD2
TGTGCCACCAGTGAGGGGACTACCGTGAGGCAGTATTTT
CATSEGTTVRQYF
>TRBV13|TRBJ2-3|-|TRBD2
TGTGCCAGCAGCCTCCCGGGACTACATCAACCGCAGTATTTT
CASSLPGLHQPQYF
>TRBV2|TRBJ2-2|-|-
TGTGCCAGCTACCTGGGGAGAACGAACACCGGGGAGCTGTTTTTT
CASYLGRTNTGELFF
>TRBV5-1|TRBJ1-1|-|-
TGCGCCAGCAGAATTCAGGGGAGAGAAGCTTTCTTT
CASRIQGREAFF
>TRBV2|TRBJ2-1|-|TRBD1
TGTGCCAGCAAAGCAAGGACAGGTGGGGAAGATGAGCAGTTCTTC
CASKARTGGEDEQFF
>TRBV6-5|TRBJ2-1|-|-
TGTGCCAGCAGTCGCCGGGACACAACCTACAATGAGCAGTTCTTC
CASSRRDTTYNEQFF
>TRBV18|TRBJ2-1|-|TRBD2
TGTGCCAGCCCGGGGCTAGCGGGCTACAATGAGCAGTTCTTC
CASPGLAGYNEQFF
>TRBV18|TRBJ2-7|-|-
TGTGCCAGCTCATCCCAGGGGAACTACGAGCAGTACTTC
CASSSQGNYEQYF